This TCR beta chain was recovered during a study of blood T cell repertoires in COVID-19. Sequencing used immunoSEQ multiplex PCR; TCRdb keeps in-frame clones, though not all of them. This table holds under 300,000 clones, around 85% found once. The CDR3 runs to 14 residues. Germline values: CDR1 MGHDK, CDR2 SYGVNS. V lost 4 bases to trimming and J lost 6 bases; unmatched junction nucleotides: 2. The receptor comes from a woman aged 50 to 65 who had recovered from COVID-19. The sample comprised PBMCs or T cells enriched from blood (not recorded which). The V gene is TRBV25-1, the J gene TRBJ2-1; 11 positions match TRBD2. The CDR3, as DNA: TGTGCCAGCAGTGTAGCGGGAGGGGCCAATGAGCAGTTCTTC. It codes for CASSVAGGANEQFF.